The 14 T cell receptor beta chains below all came from one sample that was sequenced in a study of T cell responses to AZD1222 COVID-19 vaccine. TCRdb's table, derived via immunoSEQ multiplex PCR, lists solely in-frame clones and lacks some. The data contain 150,000 to 200,000 clones, just over 90% of them seen just once; the ten biggest clones take up over 1.5%. Here the sequenced sample was peripheral blood, taken 28 days after the second AZD1222 dose. Receptor source: an adult who received the AZD1222 COVID-19 vaccine.

This chain joins TRBV10-1 and TRBJ1-5, with a weak D call TRBD1 (5 bases). The germline gives CDR1 WNHNN, CDR2 SYGVQD (reference sequence). Trimming removed 11 bases at V and 2 bases at J, with 19 bases between. CDR3 length: 15 amino acids. The CDR3 protein is CAVRHPRVRNQPQHF. The CDR3 DNA is TGCGCCGTCCGCCATCCCAGGGTCCGCAATCAGCCCCAGCATTTT.

This clone was detected once. This chain links TRBV7-8 with TRBJ1-6; D might be TRBD1 (5 bases). The germline V gene has CDR1 SGHVS and CDR2 FQNEAQ. This CDR3 is 13 amino acids long. The germline V and J ends were trimmed by 10 bases and 4 bases, with 11 bases remaining between them. This CDR3 reads CATGAEYNSPLHF. The DNA for the CDR3 is TGTGCCACCGGGGCAGAATATAATTCACCCCTCCACTTT.

The chain couples TRBV4-3 to TRBJ1-2; D unclear. The length of the CDR3 is 14 residues. The V and J ends lost 1 base and 7 bases respectively, with 13 bases between them. Germline lookup yields CDR1 LGHNA and CDR2 YSLEER. CDR3: CASSQGEGGFGYTF. The CDR3, as DNA: TGCGCCAGCAGCCAAGGAGAGGGAGGGTTTGGCTACACCTTC.

The chain uses TRBV29-1 and TRBJ1-4, with D perhaps matching TRBD1 (5 bases). The V end lost 4 bases, the J end lost 0 bases, and 12 bases lay between the germline ends. CDR3 length equals 15 residues. CDR1 is SQVTM and CDR2 is ANQGSEA in the germline V gene. This CDR3 reads CSVGGVFATNEKLFF. As DNA, the CDR3 is TGCAGCGTTGGGGGGGTTTTTGCAACTAATGAAAAACTGTTTTTT.

The chain employs TRBV5-1 and TRBJ1-4; D possibly corresponds to TRBD1 (6 bases). V lost 5 bases to trimming and J lost 1 base, with 12 bases between them. The length of the CDR3 is 15 residues. From germline, CDR1 is SGHRS and CDR2 YFSETQ. CDR3 sequence: CASSPGRGTNEKLFF. The DNA of the CDR3 is TGCGCCAGCAGTCCCGGCAGGGGAACTAATGAAAAACTGTTTTTT.

This sequence joins TRBV11-2 and TRBJ2-3, with D unclear. Deletions cut 5 bases from V and 2 bases from J, with 14 bases between. There are 15 residues in the CDR3. CDR1 is SGHAT and CDR2 is FQNNGV in the germline V gene. The CDR3 region has the DNA TGTGCCAGCAGCCCCTGGGCAAGAACCACAGATACGCAGTATTTT. It translates to CASSPWARTTDTQYF.

The chain couples TRBV11-2 to TRBJ1-6; D gene ambiguous. This CDR3 contains 15 residues. The V end was cut by 3 bases, the J end by 0 bases, with 6 bases between. Looked up from germline, CDR1 is SGHAT and CDR2 is FQNNGV. Here the CDR3 reads CASSFTSSYNSPLHF. In DNA, the CDR3 is TGTGCCAGCAGCTTCACGAGCTCCTATAATTCACCCCTCCACTTT.

V gene TRBV20-1 combines with J gene TRBJ1-1; no clear D. Trimming removed 3 bases at V and 1 base at J, with 3 bases between. Germline V CDR1 and CDR2: DFQATT, SNEGSKA (reference sequence). This CDR3 has 11 amino acids. CDR3: CSASANTEAFF. CDR3 DNA: TGCAGTGCTAGCGCGAACACTGAAGCTTTCTTT.

The genes are TRBV5-1 and TRBJ1-4; no clear D. V shed 0 bases and J shed 0 bases, with 6 bases lying between them. The germline V gene has CDR1 SGHRS and CDR2 YFSETQ. This CDR3 spans 15 amino acids. In DNA, the CDR3 is TGCGCCAGCAGCTTGGTCGCCGCAACTAATGAAAAACTGTTTTTT. Its protein is CASSLVAATNEKLFF.

The chain uses TRBV4-3 and TRBJ1-2; weak D call: TRBD1 (6 bases). V was cut by 3 bases and J by 4 bases, with 15 bases left in between. The CDR3 runs to 15 residues. The germline gives CDR1 LGHNA, CDR2 YSLEER. The CDR3, as DNA: TGCGCCAGCAGCCATACGACAGGTCGGGGCTATGGCTACACCTTC. This sequence encodes CASSHTTGRGYGYTF.

The V call is TRBV7-6, the J call TRBJ1-4; a weak D match, TRBD1 (5 bases). Trimming cost V 2 bases and J 8 bases, with 18 bases left between them. CDR1 and CDR2 from the germline V gene are SGHVS and FNYEAQ. This CDR3 has 16 residues. This chain's CDR3 is CASSLTTPGPKEKLFF. Written as DNA, the CDR3 is TGTGCCAGCAGCTTAACGACCCCGGGACCAAAAGAAAAACTGTTTTTT.

V and J are TRBV7-2 and TRBJ2-3, with 7 nucleotides matching TRBD1. In germline, CDR1 is SGHTA, CDR2 FQGNSA. This CDR3 is built from 15 residues. V gave up 1 base and J gave up 7 bases; unmatched junction bases: 8. The CDR3 DNA is TGTGCCAGCAGCTTAGGGGGACAGACCAGAAATACGCAGTATTTT. Translating it yields CASSLGGQTRNTQYF.

The chain is built from TRBV29-1 and TRBJ1-2, with unresolved D. In germline, CDR1 is SQVTM, CDR2 ANQGSEA. V lost 0 bases and J 4 bases, leaving 12 bases between the germline ends. CDR3 length: 14 amino acids. The CDR3 coding sequence is TGCAGCGTTGAAGATCTTGCCGGGCTCTATGGCTACACCTTC. The encoded protein is CSVEDLAGLYGYTF.

The chain links TRBV19 to TRBJ2-1, with D tentatively TRBD2 (6 bases). Germline V gives CDR1 LNHDA, CDR2 SQIVND (reference sequence). Deletions cut 0 bases from V and 0 bases from J, with 6 bases between. The CDR3 consists of 15 residues. In DNA, the CDR3 is TGTGCCAGTAGTATAGATAGCGGCTCCTACAATGAGCAGTTCTTC. It encodes CASSIDSGSYNEQFF.